These 28 T cell receptor beta chains were sequenced from one sample in a study of CXCR3-negative and CXCR3-positive naive CD8 T cells. Study findings and constraints: Against CXCR3-negative naive cells, CXCR3-positive naive cells showed more hydrophobic TRB CDR3s.

Researchers prepared the TRB cDNA libraries using 5' RACE with UMI labels. Each CDR3 protein gets one entry in TCRdb, which reprocessed the 5' RACE reads and gives no DNA. The sample data list around 140,000 distinct CDR3 sequences. For these receptors, no antigen is known. What was sequenced was naive CXCR3+ CD8+ T cells from blood. Noted subset: CD45RO-CCR7+CD27+CD95- naive CD8+ T cells expressing CXCR3 (TNR3+). These receptors all come from a human donor in good health. Some clones in this sample may be carry-over from other donors' samples.

The CDR3 loop is CASSDSGSGSYNEQFF. The rearrangement links TRBV6-4 to TRBJ2-1; lacking DNA, the TRBD2 call made by TCRdb goes unchecked. The CDR3 consists of 16 residues. Germline V gene sequence: CDR1 MRHNA, CDR2 SNTAGT.

The rearrangement links TRBV11-2 to TRBJ1-1; TCRdb lists TRBD1, though no DNA is available to test this call. CDR1 is SGHAT and CDR2 is FQNNGV in the germline V gene. The CDR3 has 13 residues. This CDR3 reads CASVLTGNTEAFF.

The chain recombines TRBV28 with TRBJ1-1; TCRdb calls TRBD1, which cannot be checked without DNA. CDR1 is MDHEN and CDR2 is SYDVKM in the germline V gene. The CDR3 has 13 residues. The CDR3 sequence: CASRIRGGAEAFF.

The chain is built from TRBV7-9 and TRBJ1-1. The length of the CDR3 is 11 residues. Per germline, CDR1 SEHNR and CDR2 FQNEAQ (reference sequence). CDR3 region: CASSFTHEAFF.

CDR3: CASSYRDRGTGELFF. V is TRBV28 and J is TRBJ2-2; TCRdb gives TRBD1 as the D gene, but with no DNA this cannot be confirmed. Germline lookup yields CDR1 MDHEN and CDR2 SYDVKM. CDR3 length: 15 residues.

This sequence joins TRBV9 and TRBJ2-5. Germline loops: CDR1 SGDLS, CDR2 YYNGEE. This CDR3 spans 15 amino acids. Here the CDR3 reads CASSSAVFPQETQYF.

The chain joins TRBV29-1 to TRBJ2-7. The CDR3 spans 14 residues. Germline V gene data show CDR1 as SQVTM and CDR2 as ANQGSEA. Here the CDR3 reads CSVELTGRSYEQYF.

The V call is TRBV7-9, the J call TRBJ1-4; TCRdb outputs TRBD1, but without DNA this stays unchecked. This CDR3 contains 13 residues. The germline V gene has CDR1 SEHNR and CDR2 FQNEAQ (reference sequence). This CDR3 reads CASSPKRRGTGFF.

The chain uses TRBV28 and TRBJ2-7; TCRdb outputs TRBD2, but without DNA this stays unchecked. This CDR3 spans 17 amino acids. Germline-derived CDR1 and CDR2 are MDHEN and SYDVKM. CDR3 sequence: CASSSFSLAGGSYEQYF.

This chain links TRBV14 with TRBJ2-7. The CDR3 totals 13 residues. CDR1 and CDR2 (germline): SGHDN, FVKESK. The CDR3 sequence: CASSQGMSYEQYF.

V and J are TRBV4-2 and TRBJ1-1. Germline CDR1 LGHNA, CDR2 YNFKEQ. This CDR3 spans 13 amino acids. CDR3 sequence reads: CASSQDRGTEAFF.

The V gene is TRBV6-4, the J gene TRBJ2-1. CDR1 and CDR2 (germline): MRHNA, SNTAGT. CDR3 length equals 14 residues. The CDR3 sequence: CASSDGGWDNEQFF.

This chain connects TRBV20-1 to TRBJ2-1; TCRdb reports TRBD1, a call that lacks DNA to check it against. Germline V lookup: CDR1 DFQATT, CDR2 SNEGSKA (reference sequence). The CDR3 loop spans 16 amino acids. The CDR3 sequence is CSARGVRDSSYNEQFF.

The rearrangement uses TRBV6-1 and TRBJ1-6. The CDR3 is 16 residues long. Germline values: CDR1 MNHNS, CDR2 SASEGT. CDR3 residues: CASSEDRSSYNSPLHF.

The genes are TRBV4-1 and TRBJ1-2. This CDR3 has 13 amino acids. Germline V gives CDR1 MGHRA, CDR2 YSYEKL. The CDR3 reads CASSQGLRYGYTF.

V usage is TRBV28 and J usage is TRBJ2-1; TCRdb's assignment of TRBD2 cannot be checked, as there is no DNA. Germline lookup yields CDR1 MDHEN and CDR2 SYDVKM. This CDR3 has 15 amino acids. CDR3 in amino acids: CASSSPGLAGYEQFF.

The CDR3 loop reads CASSLTSGPTEAFF. The rearrangement joins TRBV7-9 to TRBJ1-1. CDR3 size: 14 residues. Germline V gene lookup returns CDR1 SEHNR and CDR2 FQNEAQ (reference sequence).

The chain has TRBV9 and TRBJ1-3; TCRdb reports TRBD1, a call that lacks DNA to check it against. CDR1 SGDLS and CDR2 YYNGEE come from the germline V gene. The CDR3 length is 17 residues. This CDR3 is CASSHPVSASSGNTIYF. The variable domain in full, completed from reference TRBV9 and TRBJ1-3, reads DSGVTQTPKHLITATGQRVTLRCSPRSGDLSVYWYQQSLDQGLQFLIQYYNGEERAKGNILERFSAQQFPDLHSELNLSSLELGDSALYFCASSHPVSASSGNTIYFGEGSWLTVV.

The chain combines TRBV6-5 with TRBJ2-1; TCRdb proposes TRBD1, but this gene call is untestable without DNA. Germline CDR1 reads MNHEY; CDR2 reads SVGAGI. The CDR3 spans 14 residues. The CDR3 protein is CASSYRASYNEQFF.

The rearrangement uses TRBV2 and TRBJ2-3; checking the TCRdb D call of TRBD1 is not possible without DNA. The CDR3 is made up of 14 amino acids. Germline V gene sequence: CDR1 SNHLY, CDR2 FYNNEI. The CDR3 spells CASKEWDSTDTQYF.

The rearrangement links TRBV7-2 to TRBJ2-1; TCRdb selects TRBD2, and the lack of DNA leaves this call unchecked. The CDR3 runs 18 residues. Germline loops: CDR1 SGHTA, CDR2 FQGNSA. The CDR3 sequence is CASSLALTSGVFYNEQFF. Full variable domain (missing parts from reference TRBV7-2 and TRBJ2-1): GAGVSQSPSNKVTEKGKDVELRCDPISGHTALYWYRQSLGQGLEFLIYFQGNSAPDKSGLPSDRFSAERTGGSVSTLTIQRTQQEDSAVYLCASSLALTSGVFYNEQFFGPGTRLTVL.

The V and J genes are TRBV28 and TRBJ2-1; TCRdb's assignment of TRBD2 cannot be checked, as there is no DNA. The germline CDR1 and CDR2 sequences are MDHEN and SYDVKM. This CDR3 region has 16 residues. The CDR3 loop reads CASSFDGLAGSYEQFF.

The V and J genes are TRBV29-1 and TRBJ2-2. Germline values: CDR1 SQVTM, CDR2 ANQGSEA. CDR3 length: 12 amino acids. The CDR3 loop reads CSVEKYTGELFF.

V gene TRBV7-2 combines with J gene TRBJ2-7; absent DNA, TCRdb's TRBD2 call cannot be checked. The CDR3 loop spans 15 amino acids. The germline V gene has CDR1 SGHTA and CDR2 FQGNSA. The CDR3 region is CASSALAGGVYEQYF.

This chain links TRBV12-3 or TRBV12-4 with TRBJ2-3. The CDR3 is made up of 14 amino acids. CDR3 loop: CASSLVGIADTQYF.

The chain joins TRBV6-5 to TRBJ2-3. CDR3 length: 12 amino acids. Germline loops: CDR1 MNHEY, CDR2 SVGAGI. Here the CDR3 reads CASMTGVDTQYF.

The chain links TRBV12-3 or TRBV12-4 to TRBJ1-6; TCRdb outputs TRBD1, but without DNA this stays unchecked. The CDR3 is 14 amino acids. CDR3 residues: CASKGGTNNSPLHF.

The V and J genes are TRBV20-1 and TRBJ2-7. Germline assignment: CDR1 DFQATT and CDR2 SNEGSKA (reference sequence). This CDR3 spans 12 amino acids. CDR3: CSAREVTYEQYF.